Below are 2 T cell receptor beta chains sequenced from a single sample in a study of CD8 T cells in ankylosing spondylitis. Study outcomes and limitations: In ankylosing spondylitis blood, a motif of roughly 8 highly homologous TCR beta variants appeared characteristic.

For these TCRs, the target antigens are not known. A single record per CDR3 protein comes from TCRdb applying MiXCR to the 5' RACE reads. The table shows about 800,000 distinct CDR3 sequences, with roughly 10% occurring only once. The material sequenced was blood, either unsorted or a sorted T cell fraction (not recorded which). The receptors derive from a male donor with ankylosing spondylitis.

This sequence joins TRBV12-3 or TRBV12-4 and TRBJ1-5; D unclear. V shed 6 bases and J shed 7 bases, with 13 bases lying between them. CDR3 length: 13 amino acids. The DNA for the CDR3 is TGTGCCAGCAGGCCCGACTCGGGGCAGCCCCAGCATTTT. It codes for CASRPDSGQPQHF.

V is TRBV20-1 and J is TRBJ2-3, with 7 bases matching TRBD1. The CDR3 contains 16 residues. With 4 bases clipped from V and 2 bases from J, the junction kept 12 bases outside the gene matches. Germline values: CDR1 DFQATT, CDR2 SNEGSKA (reference sequence). The CDR3 is CSATDRQGHTTDTQYF. The CDR3 DNA follows: TGCAGTGCTACTGACCGACAGGGCCACACCACAGATACGCAGTATTTT.